The present entry profiles one TCR beta chain with its context. This clone appeared a single time. No cognate antigen has been identified for it. No per-base quality is available; no much larger clone lies one base away. V loses 5 bases of germline sequence and J loses 4 bases, and the interval between the two ends is 9 bases. The CDR3 numbers 12 residues from cysteine through phenylalanine. Just the 36-base CDR3 DNA is kept, in frame starting at base 1. Via the germline V gene, CDR1 is SGHVS and CDR2 FQNEAQ. TCRbeta CDR3 regions were amplified from genomic DNA using the immunoSEQ Assay, a bias-controlled multiplex PCR. In the paper's pipeline: Nucleated cell counts per sample were estimated from amplification of reference gene primers within the assay. To quantify the absolute abundance of each unique TCRbeta CDR3 rearrangement, sequence reads were collapsed and filtered. For each sample, productive Simpson clonality was calculated as the square root of Simpson's diversity index over productive rearrangements. In its TCRdb copy, this immuneACCESS table keeps in-frame sequences only and misses some clones. Where compared with another copy, unresolved V genes explain less than half of these, and the others have no known cause. Clonal size and the V and J genes are those of that table, whereas D and trimming came from the DNA. A total of about 410,000 clones appear in this sample, roughly nine tenths of them only once. Clones ranked in the top ten supply 1.7% of the sample.

This sample is part of a study of blood T cell repertoires in COVID-19 (TCRdb year 2020). In the study overall: The collaborator samples originated in the United States, Italy and Spain and spanned the acute and convalescent phases of COVID-19. The material from the prospective study consisted of cDNA or gDNA derived from T cells, B-cell-depleted T cells, or PBMCs. Subjects who had been exposed to COVID-19, were actively infected with it, or had recovered from it provided the deeply sampled blood TCRbeta repertoires that made up the dataset. The repertoires were made available in a free public database intended to serve as a resource for research on the immune response to SARS-CoV-2. The samples were drawn from the first 160 participants of the ongoing ImmuneRACE study and from roughly 1,300 subjects provided by 6 global collaborators. The sample metadata nearly always contained a de-identified subject ID, COVID-19 status, age in years and sex. Where HLA class I and class II types were available, the types were taken from metadata supplied by the sample provider, not from assay-based typing.

The paper as a whole reports these results and caveats: Clinical and demographic metadata were provided uncurated, with the amount varying by source and participant.

Enrolling through a virtual design, the prospective study's participants ranged in age from roughly 18 to 95 years and lived across more than 20 United States geographic areas. In the prospective study, participants were assigned to cohorts based on the clinical history participants reported in a screening survey and a study questionnaire. Recovered participants in ImmuneRACE Cohort 3 were defined by two consecutive negative NP/OP PCR tests, clearance by a healthcare professional, or resolution of symptoms. Each participant in the prospective study had whole blood, serum and a nasopharyngeal or oropharyngeal swab collected by mobile phlebotomists. Prospective study participants could optionally give additional blood draws and questionnaires over an approximately 2-month period. Blood samples from the prospective study were shipped frozen or at room temperature prior to DNA extraction.

This TCR derives from a woman in her 30s who had recovered from COVID-19. This chain joins TRBV7-8 to TRBJ2-7; the D gene cannot be named for sure. The sequencing input was PBMCs or T cells enriched from blood (not recorded which). The CDR3 protein: CASSLFQYEQYF. The sequenced DNA is TGTGCCAGCAGCCTCTTCCAGTACGAGCAGTACTTC.